This T cell receptor (beta chain) was observed in a study of blood T cell repertoires in COVID-19. Study summary: The United States, Italy and Spain provided the acute and convalescent COVID-19 samples. Sources were T cells, B-cell-depleted T cells, or PBMCs; the material itself was cDNA or gDNA.

Method: immunoSEQ multiplex PCR; TCRdb's copy keeps in-frame clones and lacks some. The sample includes about 140,000 clones, over 75% seen only once; the top ten take 1.5% to 2%. The CDR3 extends over 13 amino acids. Looked up from germline, CDR1 is KGHSH and CDR2 is LQKENI. J was trimmed by 5 bases and V by 5 bases; bases with no gene match: 4. The rearrangement uses TRBV18 and TRBJ1-1; 8 bases are shared with TRBD1. The sequence was obtained from a man aged 65 to 85 with acute or convalescent COVID-19. Sequencing used peripheral blood. CDR3 sequence: CASSGQGGTEAFF. In DNA form, the CDR3 reads TGTGCCAGCTCAGGACAGGGTGGAACTGAAGCTTTCTTT.